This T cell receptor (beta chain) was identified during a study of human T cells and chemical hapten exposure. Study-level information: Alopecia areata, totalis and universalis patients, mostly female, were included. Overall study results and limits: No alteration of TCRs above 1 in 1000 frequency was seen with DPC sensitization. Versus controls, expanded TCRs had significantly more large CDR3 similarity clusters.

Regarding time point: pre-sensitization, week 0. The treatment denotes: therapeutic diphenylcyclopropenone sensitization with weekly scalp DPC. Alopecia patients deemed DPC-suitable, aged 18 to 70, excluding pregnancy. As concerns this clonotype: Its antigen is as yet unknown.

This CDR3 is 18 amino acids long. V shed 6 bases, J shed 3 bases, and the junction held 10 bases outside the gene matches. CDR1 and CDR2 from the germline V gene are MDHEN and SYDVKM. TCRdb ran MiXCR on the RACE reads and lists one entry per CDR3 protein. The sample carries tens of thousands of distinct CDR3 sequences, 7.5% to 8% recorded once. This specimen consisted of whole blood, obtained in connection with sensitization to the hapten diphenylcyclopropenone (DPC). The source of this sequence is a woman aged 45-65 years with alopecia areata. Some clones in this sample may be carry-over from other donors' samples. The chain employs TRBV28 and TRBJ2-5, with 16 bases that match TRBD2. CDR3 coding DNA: TGTGCCAGCAGCTCCCAAAGGGGGACTAGCGGGAGGGAAGAGACCCAGTACTTC. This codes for CASSSQRGTSGREETQYF. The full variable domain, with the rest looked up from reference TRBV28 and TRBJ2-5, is DVKVTQSSRYLVKRTGEKVFLECVQDMDHENMFWYRQDPGLGLRLIYFSYDVKMKEKGDIPEGYSVSREKKERFSLILESASTNQTSMYLCASSSQRGTSGREETQYFGPGTRLLVL.